The rows below give T cell receptor beta chains drawn from one sample of a study of cytomegalovirus exposure and HLA in healthy donors. Clones were sequenced by immunoSEQ multiplex PCR, and TCRdb holds only the in-frame ones, with some missing. There are around 68,000 clones in the sample; roughly four fifths occur only once, and about 8% lies in the top ten. The sequencing input was PBMCs. These receptors all stem from a woman in her twenties or thirties in good health and CMV-seropositive. Both conserved end residues are part of each CDR3. The order of the fields is J gene, D gene, V gene, clone size, CDR3 DNA, CDR3 protein. The D gene is left open where the match is weak. The size of a clone is reported for some rows only, either as once, few or many, or as a class for expanded clones.

>TRBJ2-1|.|TRBV4-2|few
TGTGCCAGCAGCGTAGTCCTAGGGGGAGGGCCGGTCTCTAATGAGCAGTTCTTC
CASSVVLGGGPVSNEQFF
>TRBJ2-5|.|TRBV4-3|.
TGCGCCAGCAGCCTGGCGACTGGTGAGACCCAGTACTTC
CASSLATGETQYF
>TRBJ1-2|.|TRBV28|.
TGTGCCAGCAGGTTGGGAGTAACGGATGGCTACACCTTC
CASRLGVTDGYTF
>TRBJ2-2|.|TRBV9|.
TGTGCCAGCAGCGCAAGGACTAAATCCACCGGGGAGCTGTTTTTT
CASSARTKSTGELFF
>TRBJ1-4|.|TRBV19|.
TGTGCCAGTAGTATCGTAGCAGGAATCGGGGTGGATGAAAAACTGTTTTTT
CASSIVAGIGVDEKLFF
>TRBJ2-3|TRBD2|TRBV9|.
TGTGCCAGCAGCGTAGGGCCTAGCGGGAGGAGCACAGATACGCAGTATTTT
CASSVGPSGRSTDTQYF
>TRBJ2-1|.|TRBV7-9|.
TGTGCCAGCAGCACCGATAGCGGAATCTCCTACAATGAGCAGTTCTTC
CASSTDSGISYNEQFF
>TRBJ2-7|TRBD2|TRBV6-5|.
TGTGCCAGCAGTTACTGGACTAGCGGGAGAGTGAACGAGCAGTACTTC
CASSYWTSGRVNEQYF
>TRBJ2-7|TRBD1|TRBV6-5|.
TGTGCCACCCTAGAGGGGGCCGAGCAGTACTTC
CATLEGAEQYF
>TRBJ2-5|TRBD2|TRBV5-1|.
TGCGCCAGCAGCCGGGGCGGGAGCGAGGATGGGACCCAGTACTTC
CASSRGGSEDGTQYF
>TRBJ2-7|.|TRBV28|.
TGTGCCAGCAGCTCCGCTGGGAGGACTGCTGTGAAGTACTTC
CASSSAGRTAVKYF
>TRBJ2-2|.|TRBV29-1|once
TGCAGCGTTGGGCACCGCACCGGGGAGCTGTTTTTT
CSVGHRTGELFF
>TRBJ1-2|.|TRBV7-9|.
TGTGCCAGCAGCCAGGGAGGAGGTGGCTATGGCTACACCTTC
CASSQGGGGYGYTF
>TRBJ2-5|.|TRBV7-9|.
TGTGCCAGCAGCCCGAAACAGGGACGAGAGACCCAGTACTTC
CASSPKQGRETQYF
>TRBJ1-1|.|TRBV7-2|.
TGTGCCAGCAGCCCACGACTGAGGGAGGGGCTGAGGATCACTGAAGCTTTCTTT
CASSPRLREGLRITEAFF
>TRBJ1-5|TRBD1|TRBV10-3|.
TGTGCCATCAGTGACGGCAGGGGGCAAGGTCAGCCCCAGCATTTT
CAISDGRGQGQPQHF
>TRBJ2-5|.|TRBV11-1|.
TGTGCCAGCAGTCTTCTACAGGGAAAAGAGACCCAGTACTTC
CASSLLQGKETQYF
>TRBJ2-7|TRBD1|TRBV5-4|.
TGTGCCAGCAGATCCGGACAGGGGGCTGCCTACGAGCAGTACTTC
CASRSGQGAAYEQYF
>TRBJ1-2|.|TRBV7-3|few
TGTGCCAGCAGCTTAAACGGAGACAGTAACTATGGCTACACCTTC
CASSLNGDSNYGYTF
>TRBJ2-7|.|TRBV21-1|.
TGTGCCAGCAGCAGGGTCCACGGGAAAATGAATTACGAGCAGTACTTC
CASSRVHGKMNYEQYF
>TRBJ1-5|.|TRBV2|.
TGTGCCAGCAGCTCTGACAGCTACAATCAGCCCCAGCATTTT
CASSSDSYNQPQHF
>TRBJ1-1|TRBD1|TRBV7-2|.
TGTGCCAGCAGCACGCAGGGGGCGCGGGTAGACACTGAAGCTTTCTTT
CASSTQGARVDTEAFF
>TRBJ2-5|TRBD2|TRBV7-9|.
TGTGCCAGCAGCCTCAAGCGACTAGCGGAAGGGGAGACCCAGTACTTC
CASSLKRLAEGETQYF
>TRBJ2-3|TRBD2|TRBV5-6|.
TGTGCCAGCAGCCTTGGGACTAGCGGGAGGCGAGCGCAGTATTTT
CASSLGTSGRRAQYF
>TRBJ2-4|TRBD2|TRBV7-9|.
TGTTCCAGCAGCTTAGCCAGCGGGGAGGGAAAAAACATTCAGTACTTC
CSSSLASGEGKNIQYF
>TRBJ2-5|TRBD2|TRBV10-3|.
TGTGCCATCAGTGAGGCTAGCGGGAGACGGGAGACCCAGTACTTC
CAISEASGRRETQYF
>TRBJ2-2|TRBD2|TRBV28|.
TGTGCCAGCAGTTCGACTAGCGGGACCCGTCGCGGGGAGCTGTTTTTT
CASSSTSGTRRGELFF
>TRBJ2-7|.|TRBV6-1|.
TGTGCCAGCAGTGAAGGGGGGCGGCACGAGCAGTACTTC
CASSEGGRHEQYF
>TRBJ2-7|.|TRBV4-2|once
TGTGCCAGCAGCCAGCAGGGTAGTAGCTACGAGCAGTACTTC
CASSQQGSSYEQYF
>TRBJ2-3|.|TRBV9|.
TGTGCCAGCAGCGTAGCGGGAGTAAGAACAGATACGCAGTATTTT
CASSVAGVRTDTQYF
>TRBJ2-3|.|TRBV11-1|.
TGTGCCAGCAGCTTACAGGGGTTGGCAGATACGCAGTATTTT
CASSLQGLADTQYF
>TRBJ1-5|TRBD1|TRBV7-2|.
TGTGCCAGCAGCCTCGGACAGGGTAAAGGGCAGCCCCAGCATTTT
CASSLGQGKGQPQHF
>TRBJ2-1|.|TRBV2|.
TGTGCCAGCAGTGAACTCCTTCACAATGAGCAGTTCTTC
CASSELLHNEQFF
>TRBJ2-5|TRBD1|TRBV27|.
TGTGCCAGCAGTTGGACAGGGGAGACCCAGTACTTC
CASSWTGETQYF
>TRBJ1-4|.|TRBV6-5|once
TGTGCCAGCAGTTACTCGGGCAGGGATGATGAAAAACTGTTTTTT
CASSYSGRDDEKLFF
>TRBJ1-2|.|TRBV5-1|.
TGCGCCAGCAGCTTGGATAGTACAGTCTATGGCTACACCTTC
CASSLDSTVYGYTF
>TRBJ2-2|TRBD2|TRBV30|once
TGTGCCTGGAGTGTGAAGGGACTAGCGGGGATGAACACCGGGGAGCTGTTTTTT
CAWSVKGLAGMNTGELFF
>TRBJ2-6|.|TRBV28|.
TGTGCCAGCAGTTTATTGACAGTTCCTGGGGCCAACGTCCTGACTTTC
CASSLLTVPGANVLTF
>TRBJ2-1|TRBD2|TRBV9|.
TGTGCCAGCAGCGCTGGGACTAGACTTTCCGAGCAGTTCTTC
CASSAGTRLSEQFF
>TRBJ2-3|TRBD1|TRBV7-9|.
TGTGCCAGCAGCTTTACAGGGGCAGATACGCAGTATTTT
CASSFTGADTQYF
>TRBJ2-2|TRBD1|TRBV27|.
TGTGCCAGCAGTTCATACAGGGGAACGAACACCGGGGAGCTGTTTTTT
CASSSYRGTNTGELFF
>TRBJ2-3|.|TRBV28|.
TGTGCCAGCAGTTTACTAAGAAGGAGCCGCACAGATACGCAGTATTTT
CASSLLRRSRTDTQYF
>TRBJ2-7|TRBD1|TRBV27|few
TGTGCCAGCAGTCCGGCGGGACAGGGTATCCGGCGCGAGCAGTACTTC
CASSPAGQGIRREQYF
>TRBJ2-1|.|TRBV5-4|.
TGTGCCAGCAGCTTTACCAGGTTGGCCTACAATGAGCAGTTCTTC
CASSFTRLAYNEQFF
>TRBJ2-5|.|TRBV7-8|.
TGTGCCAGCAGCCCCGGCAGGGGGGCACAAGAGACCCAGTACTTC
CASSPGRGAQETQYF
>TRBJ2-7|.|TRBV5-6|.
TGTGCCAGCAGCCCCCTGGAGGGGGCTCACGAGCAGTACTTC
CASSPLEGAHEQYF
>TRBJ1-2|TRBD1|TRBV7-9|medium-sized
TGTGCCAGCAGCGAACCCGGGACAGGGGACTATGGCTACACCTTC
CASSEPGTGDYGYTF
>TRBJ2-7|TRBD1|TRBV2|.
TGTGCCAATAAGCAGGGGGCCTCGCGCGAGCAGTACTTC
CANKQGASREQYF
>TRBJ1-6|TRBD1|TRBV7-6|few
TGTGCCAGCAGCTCTAGACAGGGTGGGATTTCACCCCTCCACTTT
CASSSRQGGISPLHF
>TRBJ2-7|.|TRBV5-1|.
TGCGCCAGCGGCCGTGGACTTCCGTTTCCCGTCTACGAGCAGTACTTC
CASGRGLPFPVYEQYF
>TRBJ1-5|TRBD1|TRBV6-1|.
TGTGCCAGCAGTGGCCTTGGACAGGGGGCCTTTCAGCCCCAGCATTTT
CASSGLGQGAFQPQHF
>TRBJ2-1|TRBD2|TRBV7-8|.
TGTGCCAGCAGCTTACCCCTAAGGTTAGCGGGAGCGAACAATGAGCAGTTCTTC
CASSLPLRLAGANNEQFF
>TRBJ2-7|TRBD1|TRBV2|.
TGTGCCAGCAGCCCGACAGGGATATCCTACGAGCAGTACTTC
CASSPTGISYEQYF
>TRBJ2-7|TRBD2|TRBV5-1|.
TGCGCCAGCAGCCTGGGACTAGCGGGAGGTTCGAGGGACGAGCAGTACTTC
CASSLGLAGGSRDEQYF
>TRBJ1-2|.|TRBV7-2|.
TGTGCCAGCAGCCCCAGGGTTTATGGCTACACCTTC
CASSPRVYGYTF